This T cell receptor beta chain was sequenced during a study of a mutant IDH1 vaccine in newly diagnosed glioma. Study at large: Vaccination followed radiotherapy alone by 4-6 weeks, or accompanied temozolomide cycles. Treated patients, averaging approximately 40 years, were 62.5% male and roughly 38% female.

For this clone: Its antigen is currently unknown.

Between the trimmed V and J ends, which lost 3 bases and 3 bases, there was a span of 9 bases. The germline V gene encodes CDR1 LNHDA and CDR2 SQIVND (reference sequence). This CDR3 contains 14 residues. General study results and limits: Vaccination induced immune responses in about 92% of patients.

As for time point: week 5, during vaccination. Doses of 300 ug of mutant IDH1 20-mer peptide were given with topical imiquimod. In every donor, the tumor was a new WHO grade 3 or 4 IDH1-mutant, ATRX-lost astrocytoma. Using immunoSEQ multiplex PCR, the repertoire was profiled, and TCRdb retains in-frame clones only, with some absent. The top ten hold about 1.5% of the sample, which has roughly 42,000 clones, 70% to 90% seen once. The sequences come from PBMCs, collected from a glioma patient whose treatment included an IDH1 peptide vaccine. This receptor was taken from a middle-aged man with glioma. The J gene is TRBJ1-5, the V gene TRBV19, with D tentatively TRBD1 (6 bases). The CDR3 nucleotides read TGTGCCAGTAGTATGAGGGACAACAATCAGCCCCAGCATTTT. This encodes CASSMRDNNQPQHF.